This is a list of T cell receptor beta chains from one sample in a study of cytomegalovirus exposure and HLA in healthy donors. The method was immunoSEQ multiplex PCR; TCRdb's version includes in-frame clones alone and lacks a portion of them. Among fewer than 250,000 clones listed, around 67% were seen once. Material: PBMCs. Source of these receptors: a woman aged 25 to 39 in good health and CMV-seropositive. Both conserved end residues are part of each CDR3. The D gene is left open where the match is weak. Expanded clones are given a class, and other clones once, few, many or no size at all.

J gene,clone size,V gene,D gene,CDR3 protein,CDR3 DNA
TRBJ2-5,-,TRBV5-1,TRBD2,CASSWTGLPTETQYF,TGCGCCAGCAGCTGGACGGGACTACCCACAGAGACCCAGTACTTC
TRBJ2-3,once,TRBV14,-,CASSPSWGPITRAQYF,TGTGCCAGCAGCCCTTCGTGGGGGCCCATTACTCGGGCGCAGTATTTT
TRBJ2-1,-,TRBV6-5,TRBD1,CASSVSGTGAGEQFF,TGTGCCAGCAGTGTTTCCGGGACAGGGGCCGGTGAGCAGTTCTTC
TRBJ2-7,-,TRBV23-1,-,CASSQPPPGPSSYEQYF,TGCGCCAGCAGTCAACCCCCTCCAGGTCCGAGCTCCTACGAGCAGTACTTC
TRBJ2-7,-,TRBV2,TRBD2,CASSGASGPYEQYF,TGTGCCAGCAGTGGGGCTAGCGGTCCCTACGAGCAGTACTTC
TRBJ1-4,-,TRBV2,-,CASSEGGLNEKLFF,TGTGCCAGCAGTGAAGGGGGGCTTAATGAAAAACTGTTTTTT
TRBJ1-2,-,TRBV6-1,TRBD1,CASSEGQGVGGYTF,TGTGCCAGCAGTGAGGGGCAGGGGGTCGGTGGCTACACCTTC
TRBJ2-1,-,TRBV5-1,-,CASSLGGSGLEQFF,TGCGCCAGCAGCTTGGGAGGGAGTGGTCTTGAGCAGTTCTTC
TRBJ2-1,-,TRBV7-6,TRBD1,CASSSTGGNEQFF,TGTGCCAGCAGCTCGACAGGGGGCAATGAGCAGTTCTTC
TRBJ1-5,-,TRBV28,-,CAGSWAGGSNQPQHF,TGTGCCGGCAGTTGGGCGGGGGGTAGCAATCAGCCCCAGCATTTT
TRBJ2-7,-,TRBV5-1,TRBD2,CASGTGGASYEQYF,TGCGCCAGCGGGACGGGGGGGGCGAGCTACGAGCAGTACTTC
TRBJ2-3,-,TRBV11-3,TRBD2,CASSAYAGGTDTQYF,TGTGCCAGCAGCGCCTATGCGGGGGGCACAGATACGCAGTATTTT
TRBJ2-4,-,TRBV7-2,-,CASSPTLRGSPYF,TGTGCCAGCAGCCCGACCCTGCGAGGGAGTCCCTACTTC
TRBJ1-1,-,TRBV7-9,-,CASGGDTEAFF,TGTGCCAGCGGGGGGGACACTGAAGCTTTCTTT
TRBJ2-1,-,TRBV27,-,CASSYRANEQFF,TGTGCCAGCAGTTATCGCGCCAATGAGCAGTTCTTC
TRBJ1-5,-,TRBV2,-,CASRGPYTEPQHF,TGTGCCAGCAGGGGGCCCTATACTGAGCCCCAGCATTTT
TRBJ2-7,once,TRBV28,-,CASKKTGTAYEQYF,TGTGCCAGCAAAAAGACAGGGACTGCCTACGAGCAGTACTTC
TRBJ2-1,-,TRBV19,-,CASRGGLSDEQFF,TGTGCCAGTAGGGGGGGGCTATCCGATGAGCAGTTCTTC
TRBJ1-1,-,TRBV7-9,-,CASSPLGTPNTEAFF,TGTGCCAGCAGCCCACTCGGGACACCGAACACTGAAGCTTTCTTT
TRBJ2-3,-,TRBV9,-,CASRDGPGGTQYF,TGTGCCAGCAGGGATGGGCCCGGAGGTACGCAGTATTTT
TRBJ2-7,-,TRBV29-1,TRBD1,CSVEETGSSYEQYF,TGCAGCGTTGAAGAGACAGGGAGCTCCTACGAGCAGTACTTC
TRBJ1-6,-,TRBV27,TRBD1,CASSLETGASPLHF,TGTGCCAGCAGTTTGGAGACAGGGGCCTCACCCCTCCACTTT
TRBJ2-3,few,TRBV28,-,CASSLGGYSDTQYF,TGTGCCAGCAGTTTAGGCGGCTATTCAGATACGCAGTATTTT